This T cell receptor (beta chain) was identified during a study of immune evolution from preneoplasia to lung adenocarcinoma. Findings and caveats of the study: Later-stage lesions appeared to have more T cells, more diversity, less clonality.

The germline V gene encodes CDR1 SGHAT and CDR2 FQNNGV. Deletions cut 4 bases from V and 1 base from J, with 9 bases between. The CDR3 runs to 14 residues. This clone was seen a handful of times. No antigen is known for it. TCRdb keeps only in-frame clones here, not all; method: immunoSEQ multiplex PCR. The repertoire holds roughly 5,800 clones, about two thirds seen once, with about 22% in the top ten. Resections took place in Japan or China from about 2014 to 2018. Each case's diagnosis was confirmed by two pathologists on H&E. This receptor was taken from a person aged 80 or over with lung adenocarcinoma. The specimen was FFPE adjacent normal lung tissue. The V gene is TRBV11-2, the J gene TRBJ2-3; no definite D call. The CDR3 nucleotides are TGTGCCAGCAGCTCAGGAGCCCGCACAGATACGCAGTATTTT. Translated: CASSSGARTDTQYF.